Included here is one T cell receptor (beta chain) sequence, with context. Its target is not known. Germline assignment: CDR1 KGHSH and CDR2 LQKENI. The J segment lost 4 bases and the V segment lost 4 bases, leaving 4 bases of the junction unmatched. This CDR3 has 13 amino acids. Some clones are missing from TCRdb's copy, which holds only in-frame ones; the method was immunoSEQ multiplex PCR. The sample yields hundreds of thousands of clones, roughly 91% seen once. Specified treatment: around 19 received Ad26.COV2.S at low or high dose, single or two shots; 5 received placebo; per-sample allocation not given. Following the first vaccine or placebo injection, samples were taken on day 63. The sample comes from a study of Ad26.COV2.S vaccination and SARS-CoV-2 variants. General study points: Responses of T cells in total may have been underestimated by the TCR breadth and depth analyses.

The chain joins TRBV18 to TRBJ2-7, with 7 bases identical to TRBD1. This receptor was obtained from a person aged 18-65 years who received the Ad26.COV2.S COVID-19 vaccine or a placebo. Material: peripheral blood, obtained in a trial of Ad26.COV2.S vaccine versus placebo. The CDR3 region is CASSLGQVYEQYF. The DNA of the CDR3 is TGTGCCAGCTCACTTGGACAGGTTTACGAGCAGTACTTC.